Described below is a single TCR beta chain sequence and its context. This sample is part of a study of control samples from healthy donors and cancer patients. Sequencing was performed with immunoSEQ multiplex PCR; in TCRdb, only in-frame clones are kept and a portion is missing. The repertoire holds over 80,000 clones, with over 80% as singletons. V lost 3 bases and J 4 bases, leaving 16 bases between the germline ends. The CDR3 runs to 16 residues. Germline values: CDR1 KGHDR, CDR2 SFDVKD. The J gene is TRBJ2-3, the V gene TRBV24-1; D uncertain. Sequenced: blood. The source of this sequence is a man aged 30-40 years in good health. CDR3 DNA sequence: TGTGCCACCAGTGATCCTTGGAGTCGTCAGGCAGATACGCAGTATTTT. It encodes CATSDPWSRQADTQYF.